The 9 T cell receptor beta chains reported below all come from one sample, sequenced in a study of T cells in Graves' hyperthyroidism and ophthalmopathy. Amplified TCR beta CDR3 regions derived from RNA transcripts. First-round RT-PCR targeting the TCR CDR3 was performed with the HTBI primer set. TCRdb analysed the multiplex PCR reads with MiXCR anew, one entry per CDR3 protein. The repertoire consists of approximately 330,000 distinct CDR3 sequences, with roughly 18% occurring once and the leading ten covering roughly 49%. What was sequenced was blood. The receptor set was obtained from a woman between 45 and 60 years old with Graves' hyperthyroidism.

This clonotype has ten or more counts. This chain links TRBV2 with TRBJ1-2, with TRBD1 matching 8 bases. In germline, CDR1 is SNHLY, CDR2 FYNNEI. V lost 10 bases to trimming and J lost 6 bases; unmatched junction nucleotides: 7. The CDR3 is 12 amino acids. The CDR3 sequence is CATLTGADGYTF. DNA for the CDR3: TGTGCCACCCTGACAGGGGCGGATGGCTACACCTTC.

The chain recombines TRBV7-6 with TRBJ2-1; 10 bases agree with TRBD1. V trimming: 3 bases; J trimming: 10 bases; junction bases outside the gene matches: 6. The CDR3 contains 14 residues. Germline-derived CDR1 and CDR2 are SGHVS and FNYEAQ. The CDR3 reads CASSLGTGDGEQFF. The CDR3 nucleotides are TGTGCCAGCAGCTTGGGGACAGGGGATGGGGAGCAGTTCTTC.

This clonotype was seen at least ten times. V and J are TRBV6-1 and TRBJ1-1, with D tentatively TRBD1 (5 bases). CDR1 and CDR2 (germline): MNHNS, SASEGT. The CDR3 sequence is 14 residues long. With 3 bases removed from V and 1 base from J, the gap between germline ends came to 9 bases. CDR3 amino acids: CASSDGQGNTEAFF. The DNA of the CDR3 is TGTGCCAGCAGTGACGGGCAGGGGAACACTGAAGCTTTCTTT.

Only a few counts were recorded for this clonotype. V gene TRBV3-1 combines with J gene TRBJ1-6; D is unresolved. Germline V lookup: CDR1 LGHDT, CDR2 YNNKEL (reference sequence). Trimming took 2 bases from V and 8 from J, leaving 7 bases between them. The CDR3 runs 13 residues. CDR3 sequence (DNA): TGTGCCAGCAGCCAATCCGCAGATTCACCCCTCCACTTT. As protein: CASSQSADSPLHF.

The V call is TRBV4-2, the J call TRBJ2-7, with D tentatively TRBD1 (5 bases). Looked up from germline, CDR1 is LGHNA and CDR2 is YNFKEQ. This CDR3 region has 14 residues. Trimming took 0 bases from V and 3 from J, leaving 9 bases between them. CDR3 amino acids: CASSQEGRHYEQYF. CDR3 nucleotides: TGTGCCAGCAGCCAAGAGGGGCGGCACTACGAGCAGTACTTC.

This clonotype was seen repeatedly, ten times or more. The CDR3 DNA sequence: TGTGCCAGCCGGGGCCGGGGATCCTACGAGCAGTACTTC. It encodes CASRGRGSYEQYF. The chain carries TRBV27 and TRBJ2-7; tentatively, D is TRBD1 or TRBD2 (5 bases each). V lost 8 bases and J 1 base, leaving 12 bases between the germline ends. CDR1 MNHEY and CDR2 SMNVEV come from the germline V gene (reference sequence). This CDR3 has 13 amino acids.

The chain has TRBV12-5 and TRBJ2-5; TRBD2 aligns across 10 bases. The length of the CDR3 is 16 residues. CDR1 is LGHNT, CDR2 FRNRAP, per germline. V lost 5 bases to trimming and J lost 6 bases; unmatched junction nucleotides: 12. CDR3 sequence reads: CASGQGTSDIIKTQYF. The CDR3 DNA is TGTGCTAGTGGTCAAGGGACTAGCGATATTATTAAGACCCAGTACTTC.

J is TRBJ1-2 and V is TRBV7-9, with TRBD1 matching over 7 bases. The ends lost 4 bases at V and 10 bases at J; junction bases unmatched: 3. In germline, CDR1 is SEHNR, CDR2 FQNEAQ (reference sequence). The CDR3 loop spans 11 amino acids. CDR3 DNA sequence: TGTGCCAGCAGCTGGGGGACAGACTACACCTTC. Amino acids: CASSWGTDYTF.

This clonotype came up a few times. This chain joins TRBV6-5 and TRBJ2-6, with unresolved D. Germline V gives CDR1 MNHEY, CDR2 SVGAGI. Trimming left V 0 bases short and J 2 bases short, with 5 bases between. The CDR3 runs to 15 residues. The CDR3 is CASSYSLAGANVLTF. CDR3 bases: TGTGCCAGCAGTTACTCCCTGGCTGGGGCCAACGTCCTGACTTTC.